A selection of T cell receptor beta chains follows, all from one sample in a study of beta chain features in type 1 diabetes. The data were produced by immunoSEQ multiplex PCR, yet TCRdb's version contains in-frame clones alone and is incomplete. The sample lists roughly 220,000 clones; 16% were seen once. The material sequenced was naive CD4+ T cells from blood. These receptors all come from a man aged 30 to 39 with type 1 diabetes. Both conserved end residues are part of each CDR3. D genes are given only for firm matches. Clone size appears in some rows only: once, few, many, or a class for an expanded clone.

cdr3_aa: CSVEQGSTDTQYF
j_call: TRBJ2-3
v_call: TRBV29-1
d_call: NA
clone_size: NA

cdr3_aa: CSAESHYNEQFF
j_call: TRBJ2-1
v_call: TRBV29-1
d_call: NA
clone_size: NA

cdr3_aa: CAWRLAGGAGELFF
j_call: TRBJ2-2
v_call: TRBV30
d_call: TRBD2
clone_size: NA

cdr3_aa: CAWVKAGTGTYEQYF
j_call: TRBJ2-7
v_call: TRBV30
d_call: TRBD1
clone_size: NA

cdr3_aa: CASSRQETQYF
j_call: TRBJ2-5
v_call: TRBV14
d_call: NA
clone_size: few

cdr3_aa: CASSAKGWFYEQYF
j_call: TRBJ2-7
v_call: TRBV7-2
d_call: NA
clone_size: NA

cdr3_aa: CASSTVDLSQQYF
j_call: TRBJ2-7
v_call: TRBV5-1
d_call: NA
clone_size: few

cdr3_aa: CASSSGGQAAYEQYF
j_call: TRBJ2-7
v_call: TRBV28
d_call: NA
clone_size: NA

cdr3_aa: CACGQLQAFF
j_call: TRBJ1-1
v_call: TRBV30
d_call: NA
clone_size: NA

cdr3_aa: CASTREGGPYEQYF
j_call: TRBJ2-7
v_call: TRBV7-2
d_call: NA
clone_size: NA